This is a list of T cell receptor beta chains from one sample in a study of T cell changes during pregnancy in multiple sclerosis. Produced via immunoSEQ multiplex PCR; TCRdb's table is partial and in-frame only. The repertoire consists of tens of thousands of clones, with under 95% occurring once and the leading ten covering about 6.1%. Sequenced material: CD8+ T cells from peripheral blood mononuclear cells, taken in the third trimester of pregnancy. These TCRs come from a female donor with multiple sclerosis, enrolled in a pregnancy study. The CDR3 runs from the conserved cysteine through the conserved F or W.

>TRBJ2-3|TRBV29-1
CSVEEGQFHQYF
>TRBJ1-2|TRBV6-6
CASFLLANYGYTF
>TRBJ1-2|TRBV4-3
CASSQYAGSGYGYTF
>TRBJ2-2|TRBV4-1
CASSHRTDGELFF
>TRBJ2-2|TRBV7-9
CASSHDRANTGELFF
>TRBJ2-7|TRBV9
CASSPKGEAGSYEQYF
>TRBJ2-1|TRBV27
CASSPLTSVYNEQFF
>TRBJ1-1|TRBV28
CATIDRGSTEAFF
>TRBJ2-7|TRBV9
CASSVTESSYEQYF
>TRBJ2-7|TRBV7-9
CASSFGSSGTYEQYF
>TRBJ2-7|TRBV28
CASSLAISYEQYF
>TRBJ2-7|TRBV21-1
CASSKVYRGPPNYEQYF
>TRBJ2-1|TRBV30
CAWSGLAGYNEQFF
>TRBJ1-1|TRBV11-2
CASSQTGPNTEAFF
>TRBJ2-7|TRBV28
CASTTTGGAYEQYF
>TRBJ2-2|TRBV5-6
CASSLVGSTGELFF
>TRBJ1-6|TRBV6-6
CASSYGGENSPLHF